A single sample gave rise to the 31 T cell receptor beta chains below, sequenced in a study of T cells in narcolepsy. Some clones are missing from TCRdb's copy, which holds only in-frame ones; the method was immunoSEQ multiplex PCR. Among 25,000 to 35,000 clones listed, around 79% were seen once. Sequences were obtained from memory (CD45RA-) CD4+ T cells from blood. The source of these receptors is a human donor in good health.

The chain carries TRBV11-2 and TRBJ2-7; D possibly corresponds to TRBD1 (6 bases). V was trimmed by 4 bases and J by 1 base, leaving 11 bases between them. The CDR3 spans 14 residues. The germline CDR1 and CDR2 sequences are SGHAT and FQNNGV. The CDR3 sequence is CASSSSRGSYEQYF. In DNA, the CDR3 is TGTGCCAGCAGCTCAAGTAGGGGGTCCTACGAGCAGTACTTC. The whole variable domain, filled in from reference TRBV11-2 and TRBJ2-7, reads EAGVAQSPRYKIIEKRQSVAFWCNPISGHATLYWYQQILGQGPKLLIQFQNNGVVDDSQLPKDRFSAERLKGVDSTLKIQPAKLEDSAVYLCASSSSRGSYEQYFGPGTRLTVT.

This chain uses TRBV29-1 with TRBJ2-1, with 13 bases lining up with TRBD2. The CDR3 totals 14 residues. The trim removed 6 bases at V and 7 bases at J, leaving 6 bases unmatched. In germline, CDR1 is SQVTM, CDR2 ANQGSEA. CDR3 protein: CSVPLAGGLNEQFF. DNA of the CDR3: TGCAGCGTGCCACTAGCGGGAGGGCTGAATGAGCAGTTCTTC.

This clone is a singleton in its sample. The chain uses TRBV6-1 and TRBJ1-1; 7 nucleotides match TRBD1. The CDR3 covers 15 residues. Germline lookup yields CDR1 MNHNS and CDR2 SASEGT. V dropped 4 bases and J dropped 0; count of bases not matched to a gene: 5. In nucleotides, the CDR3 is TGTGCCAGCAGTGCCCGACAGGGCGTGAACACTGAAGCTTTCTTT. This sequence encodes CASSARQGVNTEAFF.

This clone was counted only a few times. The genes are TRBV28 and TRBJ2-1; D gene uncertain. The V and J ends lost 3 bases and 1 base respectively, with 13 bases between them. Per the germline V gene, CDR1 is MDHEN and CDR2 is SYDVKM. The CDR3 contains 16 residues. The CDR3 here is CASSFPLRSSYNEQFF. The CDR3 DNA follows: TGTGCCAGCAGTTTCCCCCTGAGGTCGTCCTACAATGAGCAGTTCTTC. The complete variable domain, with remaining parts taken from reference TRBV28 and TRBJ2-1, reads DVKVTQSSRYLVKRTGEKVFLECVQDMDHENMFWYRQDPGLGLRLIYFSYDVKMKEKGDIPEGYSVSREKKERFSLILESASTNQTSMYLCASSFPLRSSYNEQFFGPGTRLTVL.

This chain connects TRBV28 to TRBJ1-5; D is uncertain. Germline CDR1 reads MDHEN; CDR2 reads SYDVKM. Trimming took 8 bases from V and 6 from J, leaving 2 bases between them. This CDR3 spans 9 amino acids. The CDR3 here is CASGQPQHF. Written as DNA, the CDR3 is TGTGCCAGCGGTCAGCCCCAGCATTTT.

The genes are TRBV6-5 and TRBJ2-7, with TRBD1 matching over 8 bases. The germline CDR1 and CDR2 sequences are MNHEY and SVGAGI. The V gene end was trimmed by 2 bases and the J gene end by 7 bases; junction bases not matched to a gene: 7. This CDR3 has 14 amino acids. The CDR3 loop reads CASSYNGRGREQYF. CDR3 bases: TGTGCCAGCAGTTACAACGGCAGGGGGCGAGAGCAGTACTTC.

Only a few counts were recorded for this clone. The chain couples TRBV6-1 to TRBJ2-1; D is perhaps TRBD2 (6 bases). Germline V gene lookup returns CDR1 MNHNS and CDR2 SASEGT. The length of the CDR3 is 14 residues. Trimming shortened V by 6 bases and J by 2 bases, and 11 bases separated the two germline ends. The CDR3 DNA reads TGTGCCAGCAGCCCTAGCGACCCCTACAATGAGCAGTTCTTC. This sequence encodes CASSPSDPYNEQFF.

V is TRBV6-9 and J is TRBJ1-5; D call uncertain. This CDR3 is built from 13 residues. The V gene lost 1 base and the J gene lost 6 bases, with 7 bases spanning the gap. The germline gives CDR1 MNHGY, CDR2 SVAAGI. CDR3 amino acids: CASSYWVCQPQHF. CDR3 coding DNA: TGTGCCAGCAGTTATTGGGTTTGTCAGCCCCAGCATTTT.

The chain couples TRBV2 to TRBJ2-1; a weak D match, TRBD1 (6 bases). This CDR3 has 14 residues. The germline V gene encodes CDR1 SNHLY and CDR2 FYNNEI. Trimming shortened V by 7 bases and J by 5 bases, and 15 bases separated the two germline ends. The CDR3 protein is CASKQGPWDNEQFF. The DNA of the CDR3 is TGTGCCAGCAAGCAGGGGCCCTGGGACAATGAGCAGTTCTTC.

This rearrangement joins TRBV6-5 to TRBJ1-1; the D is unclear. V lost 2 bases to trimming and J lost 5 bases, with 15 bases between them. CDR3 length equals 15 residues. Germline V gene lookup returns CDR1 MNHEY and CDR2 SVGAGI. CDR3 residues: CASSYPDTRGTEAFF. The CDR3 nucleotides read TGTGCCAGCAGTTACCCCGACACACGAGGGACTGAAGCTTTCTTT.

This clone has only a few counts. V is TRBV11-2 and J is TRBJ2-6; 7 bases are a match to TRBD2. This CDR3 spans 17 amino acids. V lost 5 bases to trimming and J lost 0 bases; unmatched junction nucleotides: 7. In germline, CDR1 is SGHAT, CDR2 FQNNGV. This CDR3 is CASSRQRTSSGANVLTF. In nucleotides, the CDR3 is TGTGCCAGCAGCCGTCAGCGGACTAGCTCTGGGGCCAACGTCCTGACTTTC.

The V gene is TRBV9, the J gene TRBJ2-7; D is perhaps TRBD2 (6 bases). Germline loops: CDR1 SGDLS, CDR2 YYNGEE. V lost 3 bases and J lost 2, with 12 bases in between. The CDR3 has 14 amino acids. The CDR3 DNA sequence: TGTGCCAGCAGCGCGGGACTCAATACCTACGAGCAGTACTTC. This encodes CASSAGLNTYEQYF. The full variable domain, rest sourced from reference TRBV9 and TRBJ2-7, is DSGVTQTPKHLITATGQRVTLRCSPRSGDLSVYWYQQSLDQGLQFLIQYYNGEERAKGNILERFSAQQFPDLHSELNLSSLELGDSALYFCASSAGLNTYEQYFGPGTRLTVT.

This clone showed up just a few times. The chain uses TRBV7-9 and TRBJ1-1; D ambiguous. Trimming removed 2 bases at V and 1 base at J, with 5 bases between. The CDR3 covers 13 residues. Germline loops: CDR1 SEHNR, CDR2 FQNEAQ (reference sequence). The CDR3 nucleotides read TGTGCCAGCAGCTTATCCGGGAACACTGAAGCTTTCTTT. This gives the protein CASSLSGNTEAFF.

The chain links TRBV6-5 to TRBJ2-7, with 7 positions matching TRBD2. From germline, CDR1 is MNHEY and CDR2 SVGAGI. The CDR3 consists of 15 residues. The V gene end was trimmed by 8 bases and the J gene end by 0 bases; junction bases not matched to a gene: 10. The CDR3 DNA follows: TGTGCCAGCGGACTCACTAGCGCGAGCTCCTACGAGCAGTACTTC. It translates to CASGLTSASSYEQYF.

V and J are TRBV9 and TRBJ1-6; weak D call: TRBD1 (5 bases). The CDR3 loop spans 15 amino acids. Germline V gene data show CDR1 as SGDLS and CDR2 as YYNGEE. Trimming took 3 bases from V and 5 from J, leaving 12 bases between them. The CDR3 protein is CASSAGTADNSPLHF. For the CDR3, the DNA is TGTGCCAGCAGCGCTGGGACGGCCGATAATTCACCCCTCCACTTT.

This sequence joins TRBV7-8 and TRBJ1-2, with D possibly matching TRBD1 (5 bases). The CDR3 length is 16 residues. Trimming took off 5 bases at V and 5 bases at J, with 21 bases between the two ends. Per germline, CDR1 SGHVS and CDR2 FQNEAQ. The CDR3 DNA is TGTGCCAGCAGCCCCCGGCCGCGGGACTCGCTATATGGCTACACCTTC. Amino acids: CASSPRPRDSLYGYTF.

The rearrangement joins TRBV28 to TRBJ2-1, with 7 bases lining up with TRBD2. Unmatched junction bases numbered 13, after V lost 4 bases and J lost 7 bases. CDR3 length: 16 residues. The germline V gene has CDR1 MDHEN and CDR2 SYDVKM. The CDR3 region is CASSSFSAGKRNEQFF. The CDR3 coding sequence is TGTGCCAGCAGTTCGTTCTCAGCGGGGAAAAGAAATGAGCAGTTCTTC.

This rearrangement joins TRBV10-3 to TRBJ2-3; TRBD2 agrees at 8 bases. Germline V CDR1 and CDR2: ENHRY, SYGVKD. V gave up 9 bases and J gave up 2 bases; unmatched junction bases: 7. The CDR3 runs 14 residues. The CDR3 bases are TGTGCCATTAAACTAGCGGAACACACAGATACGCAGTATTTT. Translated, it gives CAIKLAEHTDTQYF.

The rearrangement links TRBV28 to TRBJ2-3; 11 bases align to TRBD1. V shed 7 bases, J shed 3 bases, and the junction held 6 bases outside the gene matches. This CDR3 has 15 amino acids. From germline, CDR1 is MDHEN and CDR2 SYDVKM. Here the CDR3 reads CASKRGDRGTDTQYF. Here the CDR3 DNA reads TGTGCCAGCAAGCGAGGGGACAGGGGGACAGATACGCAGTATTTT. The variable domain in full, completed from reference TRBV28 and TRBJ2-3, reads DVKVTQSSRYLVKRTGEKVFLECVQDMDHENMFWYRQDPGLGLRLIYFSYDVKMKEKGDIPEGYSVSREKKERFSLILESASTNQTSMYLCASKRGDRGTDTQYFGPGTRLTVL.

The chain links TRBV5-4 to TRBJ2-3; no clear D gene. The V end was cut by 0 bases, the J end by 4 bases, with 6 bases between. Per germline, CDR1 SGHNT and CDR2 YYREEE (reference sequence). The CDR3 contains 13 residues. This chain's CDR3 is CASSLGQADTQYF. CDR3 in DNA: TGTGCCAGCAGCTTGGGGCAGGCAGATACGCAGTATTTT.

The gene calls are TRBV2 and TRBJ2-7; D is unresolved. Trimming took off 3 bases at V and 2 bases at J, with 2 bases between the two ends. Per germline, CDR1 SNHLY and CDR2 FYNNEI. The CDR3 length is 11 residues. CDR3 nucleotide sequence: TGTGCCAGCAGTGACCCCTACGAGCAGTACTTC. Translating gives CASSDPYEQYF.

This clone is a singleton in its sample. This specimen includes other DNA sequences encoding the same CDR3. The chain uses TRBV2 and TRBJ2-7; the D gene is possibly TRBD1 (6 bases). This CDR3 is built from 12 residues. The V gene's germline CDR1 is SNHLY and CDR2 FYNNEI. V was clipped by 6 bases and J by 3 bases, with 9 bases between them. This CDR3 reads CASRGRGYEQYF. CDR3 bases: TGTGCCAGCAGGGGCAGGGGCTACGAGCAGTACTTC.

V usage is TRBV5-1 and J usage is TRBJ1-2; the D gene is possibly TRBD1 (6 bases). The germline V and J ends were trimmed by 2 bases and 3 bases, with 8 bases remaining between them. This CDR3 has 13 amino acids. The germline V gene has CDR1 SGHRS and CDR2 YFSETQ. The DNA of the CDR3 is TGCGCCAGCAGCTTTGGGGGCGACTATGGCTACACCTTC. This translates into CASSFGGDYGYTF.

The chain has TRBV10-1 and TRBJ2-3; the match to TRBD2 covers 7 bases. Per germline, CDR1 WNHNN and CDR2 SYGVQD (reference sequence). This CDR3 has 14 amino acids. The junction had 8 bases not matched to a gene; V was cut back by 5 bases and J by 6 bases. CDR3 region: CASSLAGVSDTQYF. Here the CDR3 DNA reads TGCGCCAGCAGTCTGGCGGGAGTGTCGGATACGCAGTATTTT.

The chain combines TRBV7-8 with TRBJ1-6; a possible D gene is TRBD1 (6 bases). The germline gives CDR1 SGHVS, CDR2 FQNEAQ. The CDR3 has 14 residues. The V end lost 5 bases, the J end lost 7 bases, and 12 bases lay between the germline ends. The CDR3 here is CASSQDRRNSPLHF. The CDR3 bases are TGTGCCAGCAGCCAGGACAGAAGAAATTCACCCCTCCACTTT.

The chain carries TRBV5-1 and TRBJ2-5; the D gene could be TRBD1 or TRBD2 (5 bases each). This CDR3 is 13 amino acids long. CDR1 and CDR2 (germline): SGHRS, YFSETQ. Trimming pared 3 bases from V and 7 bases from J, leaving 13 bases between. CDR3 sequence: CASSSEGDLTQYF. Written as DNA, the CDR3 is TGCGCCAGCAGCTCGGAAGGGGACCTGACCCAGTACTTC.

The chain has TRBV7-2 and TRBJ2-1, with TRBD2 as a possible D gene (5 bases). The CDR3 runs to 13 residues. Germline V lookup: CDR1 SGHTA, CDR2 FQGNSA. The V end lost 3 bases, the J end lost 7 bases, and 10 bases lay between the germline ends. The CDR3 loop is CASSFSRVNEQFF. CDR3 DNA sequence: TGTGCCAGCAGCTTTTCGAGGGTTAATGAGCAGTTCTTC.

V usage is TRBV9 and J usage is TRBJ1-2; weak D call: TRBD1 (5 bases). Germline V CDR1 and CDR2: SGDLS, YYNGEE. The V and J ends lost 2 bases and 2 bases respectively, with 13 bases between them. CDR3 length: 15 residues. The CDR3 sequence is CASSVGQGVNYGYTF. CDR3 sequence (DNA): TGTGCCAGCAGCGTCGGCCAGGGAGTGAACTATGGCTACACCTTC. The whole variable domain, filled in from reference TRBV9 and TRBJ1-2, reads DSGVTQTPKHLITATGQRVTLRCSPRSGDLSVYWYQQSLDQGLQFLIQYYNGEERAKGNILERFSAQQFPDLHSELNLSSLELGDSALYFCASSVGQGVNYGYTFGSGTRLTVV.

The J gene is TRBJ1-5, the V gene TRBV7-2; weak D call: TRBD1 (5 bases). Germline lookup yields CDR1 SGHTA and CDR2 FQGNSA. With 5 bases removed from V and 4 bases from J, the gap between germline ends came to 9 bases. This CDR3 is built from 13 residues. CDR3 sequence: CASSPTVNQPQHF. The CDR3, as DNA: TGTGCCAGCAGCCCGACAGTTAATCAGCCCCAGCATTTT.

The rearrangement uses TRBV19 and TRBJ2-3; TRBD2 agrees at 11 bases. The V gene end was trimmed by 3 bases and the J gene end by 4 bases; junction bases not matched to a gene: 6. This CDR3 is built from 16 residues. Germline CDR1 LNHDA, CDR2 SQIVND (reference sequence). The CDR3 spells CASSIIAGGRSDTQYF. The CDR3 nucleotides are TGTGCCAGTAGTATCATAGCGGGGGGGCGGTCAGATACGCAGTATTTT.

This chain uses TRBV30 with TRBJ2-1; no clear D. CDR1 and CDR2 from the germline V gene are GTSNPN and SVGIG (reference sequence). The V end lost 0 bases, the J end lost 8 bases, and 8 bases lay between the germline ends. CDR3 length equals 12 residues. CDR3 amino acids: CAWSVVWDEQFF. The CDR3 nucleotides read TGTGCCTGGAGTGTAGTTTGGGATGAGCAGTTCTTC.